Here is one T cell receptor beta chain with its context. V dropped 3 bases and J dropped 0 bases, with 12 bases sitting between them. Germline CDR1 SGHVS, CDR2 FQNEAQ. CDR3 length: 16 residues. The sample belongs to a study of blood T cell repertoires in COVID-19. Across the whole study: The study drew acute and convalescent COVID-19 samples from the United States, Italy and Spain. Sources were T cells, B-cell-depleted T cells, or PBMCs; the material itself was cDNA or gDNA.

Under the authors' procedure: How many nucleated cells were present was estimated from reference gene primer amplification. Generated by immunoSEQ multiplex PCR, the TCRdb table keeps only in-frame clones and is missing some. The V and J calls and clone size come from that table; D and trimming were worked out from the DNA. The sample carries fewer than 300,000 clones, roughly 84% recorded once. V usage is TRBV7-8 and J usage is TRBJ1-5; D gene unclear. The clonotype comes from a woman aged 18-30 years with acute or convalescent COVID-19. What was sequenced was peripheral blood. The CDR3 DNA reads TGTGCCAGCAGCTTTTTTCGGGGAATTAGCAATCAGCCCCAGCATTTT. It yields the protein CASSFFRGISNQPQHF.